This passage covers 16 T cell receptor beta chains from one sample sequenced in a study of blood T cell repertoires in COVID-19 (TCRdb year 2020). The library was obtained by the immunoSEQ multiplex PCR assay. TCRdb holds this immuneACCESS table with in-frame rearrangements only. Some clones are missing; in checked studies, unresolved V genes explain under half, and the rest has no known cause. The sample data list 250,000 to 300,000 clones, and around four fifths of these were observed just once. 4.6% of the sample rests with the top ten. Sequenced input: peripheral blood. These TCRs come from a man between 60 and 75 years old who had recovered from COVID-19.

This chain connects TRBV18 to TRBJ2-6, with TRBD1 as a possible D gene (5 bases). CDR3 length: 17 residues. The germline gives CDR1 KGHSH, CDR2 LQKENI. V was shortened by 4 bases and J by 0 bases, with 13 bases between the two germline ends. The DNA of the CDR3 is TGTGCCAGCTCACAGCTCGACAGATCCTCTGGGGCCAACGTCCTGACTTTC. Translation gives CASSQLDRSSGANVLTF.

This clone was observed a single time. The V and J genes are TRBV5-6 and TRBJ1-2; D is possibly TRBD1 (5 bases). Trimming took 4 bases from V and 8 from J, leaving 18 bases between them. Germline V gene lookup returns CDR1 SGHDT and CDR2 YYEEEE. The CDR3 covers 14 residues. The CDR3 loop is CASSQVGVVSGYTF. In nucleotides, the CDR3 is TGTGCCAGCAGCCAGGTAGGGGTCGTTAGCGGCTACACCTTC. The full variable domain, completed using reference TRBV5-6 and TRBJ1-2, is DAGVTQSPTHLIKTRGQQVTLRCSPKSGHDTVSWYQQALGQGPQFIFQYYEEEERQRGNFPDRFSGHQFPNYSSELNVNALLLGDSALYLCASSQVGVVSGYTFGSGTRLTVV.

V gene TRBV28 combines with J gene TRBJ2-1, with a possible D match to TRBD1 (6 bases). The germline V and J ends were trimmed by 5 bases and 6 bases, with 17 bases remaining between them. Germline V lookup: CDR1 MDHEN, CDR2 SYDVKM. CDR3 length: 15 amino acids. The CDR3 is CASSPRQVGGNEQFF. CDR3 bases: TGTGCCAGCAGTCCCCGACAGGTCGGTGGCAATGAGCAGTTCTTC.

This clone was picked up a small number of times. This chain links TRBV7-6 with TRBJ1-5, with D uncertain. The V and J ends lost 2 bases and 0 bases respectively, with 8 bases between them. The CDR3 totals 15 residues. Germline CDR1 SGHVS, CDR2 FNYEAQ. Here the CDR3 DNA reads TGTGCCAGCAGCTTAACTCACGCTAGCAATCAGCCCCAGCATTTT. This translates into CASSLTHASNQPQHF.

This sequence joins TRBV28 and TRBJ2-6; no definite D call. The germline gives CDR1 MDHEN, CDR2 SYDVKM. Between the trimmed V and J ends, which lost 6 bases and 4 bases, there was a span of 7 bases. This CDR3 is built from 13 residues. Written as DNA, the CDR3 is TGTGCCAGCAGCCCCTCGGGGGCCAACGTCCTGACTTTC. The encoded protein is CASSPSGANVLTF.

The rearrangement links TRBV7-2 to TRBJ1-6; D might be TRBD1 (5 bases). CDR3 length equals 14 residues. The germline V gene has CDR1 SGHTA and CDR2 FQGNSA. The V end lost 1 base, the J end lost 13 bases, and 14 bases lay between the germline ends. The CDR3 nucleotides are TGTGCCAGCAGCTTAGACAGCGGGAAGGGGCCCCTCCACTTT. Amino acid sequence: CASSLDSGKGPLHF. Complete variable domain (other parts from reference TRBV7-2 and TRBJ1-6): GAGVSQSPSNKVTEKGKDVELRCDPISGHTALYWYRQSLGQGLEFLIYFQGNSAPDKSGLPSDRFSAERTGGSVSTLTIQRTQQEDSAVYLCASSLDSGKGPLHFGNGTRLTVT.

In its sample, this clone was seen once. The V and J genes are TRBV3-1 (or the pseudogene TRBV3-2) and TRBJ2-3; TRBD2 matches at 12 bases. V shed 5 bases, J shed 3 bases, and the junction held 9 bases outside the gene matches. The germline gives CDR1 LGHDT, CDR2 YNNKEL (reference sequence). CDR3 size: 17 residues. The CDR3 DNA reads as TGTGCCAGCAGCTTTAAGACTAGCGGGGGCCGGACAGATACGCAGTATTTT. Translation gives CASSFKTSGGRTDTQYF.

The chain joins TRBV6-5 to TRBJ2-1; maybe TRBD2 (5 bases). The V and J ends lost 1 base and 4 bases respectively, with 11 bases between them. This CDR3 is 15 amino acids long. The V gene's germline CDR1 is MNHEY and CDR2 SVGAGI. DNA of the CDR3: TGTGCCAGCAGTTACTTGGAGGCCGGATACAATGAGCAGTTCTTC. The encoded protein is CASSYLEAGYNEQFF.

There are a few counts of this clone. In DNA, the CDR3 is TGTGCCAGCAATGGGGGAGGGGTGGGTGCTGAAGCTTTCTTT. Protein product: CASNGGGVGAEAFF. V and J are TRBV6-5 and TRBJ1-1; D is perhaps TRBD1 (5 bases). CDR1 is MNHEY and CDR2 is SVGAGI in the germline V gene. The CDR3 consists of 14 residues. The V end was cut by 7 bases, the J end by 6 bases, with 18 bases between.

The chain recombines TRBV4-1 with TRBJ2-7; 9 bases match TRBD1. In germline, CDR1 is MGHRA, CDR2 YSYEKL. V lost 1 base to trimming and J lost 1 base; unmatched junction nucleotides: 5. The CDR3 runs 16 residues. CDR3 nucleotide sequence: TGCGCCAGCAGCCAAGGAGGGGACAGGGTGTCCTACGAGCAGTACTTC. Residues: CASSQGGDRVSYEQYF.

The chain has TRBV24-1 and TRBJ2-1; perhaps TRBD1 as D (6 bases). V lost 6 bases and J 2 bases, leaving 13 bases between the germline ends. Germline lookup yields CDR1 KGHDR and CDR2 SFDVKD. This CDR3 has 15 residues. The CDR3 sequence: CATSTSRGPYNEQFF. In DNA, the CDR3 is TGTGCCACCAGTACATCCAGGGGCCCCTACAATGAGCAGTTCTTC.

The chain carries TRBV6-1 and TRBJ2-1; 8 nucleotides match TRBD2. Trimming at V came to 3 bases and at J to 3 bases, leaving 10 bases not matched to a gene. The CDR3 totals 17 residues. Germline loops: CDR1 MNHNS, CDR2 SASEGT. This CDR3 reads CASSELGLETIYNEQFF. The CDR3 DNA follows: TGTGCCAGCAGTGAGTTGGGACTAGAGACCATCTACAATGAGCAGTTCTTC.

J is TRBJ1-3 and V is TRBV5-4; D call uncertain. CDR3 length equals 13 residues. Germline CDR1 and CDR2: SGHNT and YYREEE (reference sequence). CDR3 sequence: CAGRGPSGNTIYF. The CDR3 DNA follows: TGTGCGGGCCGGGGTCCCTCTGGAAACACCATATATTTT.

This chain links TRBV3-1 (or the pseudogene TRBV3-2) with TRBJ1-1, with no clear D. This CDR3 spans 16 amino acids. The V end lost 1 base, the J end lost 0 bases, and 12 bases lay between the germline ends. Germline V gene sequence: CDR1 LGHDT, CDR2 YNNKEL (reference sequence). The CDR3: CASSQGSGWLNTEAFF. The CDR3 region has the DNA TGTGCCAGCAGCCAAGGCTCAGGCTGGCTGAACACTGAAGCTTTCTTT.

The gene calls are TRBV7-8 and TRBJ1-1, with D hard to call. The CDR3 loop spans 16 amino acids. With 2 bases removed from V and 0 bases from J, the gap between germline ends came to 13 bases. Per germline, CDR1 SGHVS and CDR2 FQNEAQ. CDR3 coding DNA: TGTGCCAGCAGCTTATCTGCGGGCAGAGTGAACACTGAAGCTTTCTTT. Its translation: CASSLSAGRVNTEAFF.

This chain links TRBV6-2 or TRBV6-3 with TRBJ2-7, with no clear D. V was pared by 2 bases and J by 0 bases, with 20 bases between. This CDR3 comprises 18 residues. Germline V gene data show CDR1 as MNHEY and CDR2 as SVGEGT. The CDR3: CASSYVLAGNFISYEQYF. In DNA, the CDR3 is TGTGCCAGCAGTTACGTGTTGGCAGGCAATTTTATCTCCTACGAGCAGTACTTC.